Included here is one T cell receptor beta chain sequence, with context. The sample is drawn from a study of blood T cell repertoires in COVID-19. CDR3 length equals 13 residues. J lost 3 bases, V lost 6 bases, and 4 bases had no gene match. Germline-derived CDR1 and CDR2 are SNHLY and FYNNEI. Clones were sequenced by immunoSEQ multiplex PCR, and TCRdb holds only the in-frame ones, with some missing. Of 200,000 to 250,000 clones in the sample, less than 90% were seen once. Sequencing was performed on peripheral blood. The receptor was isolated from a man in his fifties or sixties with acute or convalescent COVID-19. This chain joins TRBV2 and TRBJ1-1; 7 bases fit TRBD1. The CDR3 protein is CASRPTGYTEAFF. CDR3 bases: TGTGCCAGCAGACCGACAGGGTACACTGAAGCTTTCTTT.